The clone carrying this T cell receptor beta chain was seen only a few times. This sample is drawn from a study of human T cells and chemical hapten exposure. MiXCR, run by TCRdb on the RACE reads, gives a single entry per CDR3 protein. This table has some 94,000 distinct CDR3 sequences, around 12% appearing once. The time point denotes: patch test 1, 2 weeks after DPC sensitization. Treatment given: therapeutic diphenylcyclopropenone sensitization with weekly scalp DPC. Trimming shortened V by 7 bases and J by 2 bases, and 11 bases separated the two germline ends. Germline V gene data show CDR1 as SQVTM and CDR2 as ANQGSEA. The CDR3 has 12 residues.

The chain recombines TRBV29-1 with TRBJ2-5; tentative D call: TRBD2 (6 bases). This TCR derives from a woman between 40 and 50 years old with alopecia areata. Some clones in this sample may be carry-over from other donors' samples. The material sequenced was whole blood, taken in connection with sensitization to the hapten diphenylcyclopropenone (DPC). The CDR3 loop reads CSAWDSQETQYF. The CDR3 bases are TGCAGCGCTTGGGACTCTCAAGAGACCCAGTACTTC. Variable domain in full (rest from reference TRBV29-1 and TRBJ2-5): SAVISQKPSRDICQRGTSLTIQCQVDSQVTMMFWYRQQPGQSLTLIATANQGSEATYESGFVIDKFPISRPNLTFSTLTVSNMSPEDSSIYLCSAWDSQETQYFGPGTRLLVL.